This entry concerns a single TCR beta chain. Its target is not known. Every sorted population was more than 95% pure. This record belongs to a study of beta chain features in type 1 diabetes. Regarding the study as a whole: Whether HLA type affects TCRB rearrangement stayed undetermined in the present work. There was a moderate but significant shortening of TCRB CDR3s in all four CD4+ subsets of Type 1 diabetes patients.

There are 12 residues in the CDR3. Trimming pared 9 bases from V and 2 bases from J, leaving 10 bases between. CDR1 SNHLY and CDR2 FYNNEI come from the germline V gene. What was sequenced were expressed TCRB transcripts, since all of the isolated RNA had been reverse transcribed. The repertoire was sequenced with immunoSEQ multiplex PCR; TCRdb's copy has only in-frame clones and lacks some. This table has approximately 150,000 clones, 7.5% to 10% appearing once. The chain has TRBV2 and TRBJ1-2; no clear D gene. The sequenced sample was central memory CD4+ T cells from blood. This receptor was taken from a woman under 30 in good health. The CDR3 sequence is CASSGSNYGYTF. The CDR3 DNA reads TGTGCCAGTTCGGGATCCAACTATGGCTACACCTTC.